Listed below are T cell receptor beta chains from one sample, sequenced in a study of OX40 agonist ivuxolimab in advanced cancers. Here immunoSEQ multiplex PCR was the method, and the copy in TCRdb shows in-frame clones only, minus some. The sample carries 30,000 to 35,000 clones, around four fifths recorded once. This specimen consisted of CD4+ or CD8+ T cells sorted from blood, obtained in a trial of the OX40 agonist ivuxolimab. These receptors were collected from an adult with an advanced solid tumor such as melanoma, head and neck, liver or kidney cancer. The CDR3 runs from the conserved cysteine through the conserved F or W. The D gene is left open where the match is weak. Not every row has a clone size; where given, it reads once, few, many or a size class.

J gene,V gene,clone size,D gene,CDR3 protein,CDR3 DNA
TRBJ1-1,TRBV6-1,-,-,CASSERRKGGLSAEAFF,TGTGCCAGCAGTGAACGAAGGAAGGGGGGCCTGAGTGCTGAAGCTTTCTTT
TRBJ2-3,TRBV5-1,-,TRBD1,CASSLSGTGGADTQYF,TGCGCCAGCAGCTTGTCCGGGACAGGGGGGGCAGATACGCAGTATTTT
TRBJ2-3,TRBV4-1,-,-,CAGSQDRSEIHTDTQYF,TGCGCCGGCAGCCAAGATCGATCAGAAATACACACAGATACGCAGTATTTT
TRBJ2-7,TRBV5-1,-,TRBD2,CASSRTSSWEQYF,TGCGCCAGCAGCCGGACTAGTTCATGGGAGCAGTACTTC
TRBJ1-1,TRBV28,-,TRBD1,CASSYTGGGGTEAFF,TGTGCCAGCAGTTATACAGGGGGCGGTGGGACTGAAGCTTTCTTT
TRBJ1-1,TRBV7-6,-,-,CASSLDGTEAFF,TGTGCCAGCAGCCTGGACGGCACTGAAGCTTTCTTT
TRBJ2-3,TRBV6-4,-,TRBD2,CASSGSGGSGDTQYF,TGTGCCAGCAGTGGGAGCGGGGGCTCAGGAGATACGCAGTATTTT
TRBJ2-1,TRBV5-6,-,TRBD2,CASSLGLAGEGEQFF,TGTGCCAGCAGCTTGGGACTAGCGGGAGAAGGCGAGCAGTTCTTC
TRBJ1-2,TRBV2,few,-,CASSAGPYYGYTF,TGTGCCAGCAGTGCCGGCCCCTACTATGGCTACACCTTC
TRBJ2-1,TRBV7-2,-,-,CASRRDSRNEQFF,TGTGCCAGCAGGCGGGACTCTCGGAATGAGCAGTTCTTC
TRBJ2-2,TRBV28,-,TRBD1,CASSPPGQGRTGELFF,TGTGCCAGCAGCCCACCGGGACAGGGACGGACCGGGGAGCTGTTTTTT
TRBJ2-7,TRBV28,few,TRBD2,CASSLSLAGGLKQYF,TGTGCCAGCAGTTTGTCGCTAGCGGGGGGGCTGAAGCAGTACTTC
TRBJ1-5,TRBV7-3,-,-,CASSSVAGGGNQPQHF,TGTGCCAGCAGCTCGGTAGCCGGGGGCGGTAATCAGCCCCAGCATTTT
TRBJ2-7,TRBV28,-,-,CASSFSPTILTYEQYF,TGTGCCAGCAGTTTTTCCCCGACTATCCTAACCTACGAGCAGTACTTC
TRBJ2-5,TRBV5-6,-,-,CASSLTTGKGETQYF,TGTGCCAGCAGCCTCACAACAGGGAAGGGAGAGACCCAGTACTTC
TRBJ2-2,TRBV10-3,once,-,CAISERGSTGELFF,TGTGCCATCAGTGAACGGGGGAGCACCGGGGAGCTGTTTTTT
TRBJ2-1,TRBV18,-,-,CASSPQGPGSHEQFF,TGTGCCAGCTCACCACAGGGCCCCGGCAGTCATGAGCAGTTCTTC
TRBJ2-2,TRBV5-1,-,TRBD2,CASSSGGLAGNTGELFF,TGCGCCAGCAGCTCAGGAGGACTAGCGGGGAACACCGGGGAGCTGTTTTTT
TRBJ2-1,TRBV19,-,TRBD2,CASSIGGGPVLGNEQFF,TGTGCCAGTAGTATCGGGGGGGGGCCTGTCCTTGGGAATGAGCAGTTCTTC
TRBJ2-1,TRBV29-1,-,-,CSVEADSNEQFF,TGCAGCGTTGAGGCGGATTCTAATGAGCAGTTCTTC
TRBJ2-3,TRBV7-9,-,TRBD2,CASSDRAGGRDTQYF,TGTGCCAGCAGCGACAGGGCGGGAGGGCGAGATACGCAGTATTTT
TRBJ1-3,TRBV6-1,-,-,CASRTSSGNTIYF,TGTGCCAGCAGGACAAGCTCTGGAAACACCATATATTTT
TRBJ2-5,TRBV7-9,-,TRBD2,CASSLRTSGGLPKETQYF,TGTGCCAGCAGCTTACGGACTAGCGGGGGCCTTCCAAAAGAGACCCAGTACTTC
TRBJ2-5,TRBV28,-,TRBD2,CASSFTQRGGLTQYF,TGTGCCAGCAGTTTTACCCAGCGGGGGGGCCTGACCCAGTACTTC
TRBJ2-6,TRBV28,few,-,CASFSGANVLTF,TGTGCTTCCTTCTCTGGGGCCAACGTCCTGACTTTC
TRBJ2-5,TRBV11-2,once,TRBD2,CASSAASGGETQYF,TGTGCCAGCAGCGCGGCTAGCGGGGGTGAGACCCAGTACTTC
TRBJ2-3,TRBV5-4,-,TRBD2,CASSGRTSGTDTQYF,TGTGCCAGCAGCGGAAGGACTAGCGGCACAGATACGCAGTATTTT
TRBJ1-3,TRBV14,few,-,CASSYRDIGNTIYF,TGTGCCAGCAGCTACCGGGACATCGGAAACACCATATATTTT
TRBJ2-7,TRBV6-6,-,-,CASSRTVDSYEQYF,TGTGCCAGCAGTCGGACAGTGGATTCCTACGAGCAGTACTTC
TRBJ2-7,TRBV6-5,once,TRBD1,CASSYSEGQVYEQYF,TGTGCCAGCAGTTACTCTGAGGGACAGGTTTACGAGCAGTACTTC
TRBJ2-4,TRBV6-1,-,-,CASSEGPQIAGAETKNIQYF,TGTGCCAGCAGTGAAGGCCCTCAAATCGCGGGGGCCGAGACCAAAAACATTCAGTACTTC
TRBJ2-5,TRBV5-1,-,-,CASSFQQQETQYF,TGCGCCAGCAGCTTCCAACAGCAAGAGACCCAGTACTTC
TRBJ2-1,TRBV7-2,-,TRBD2,CASSSQRGGYNEQFF,TGTGCCAGCAGCTCCCAGCGGGGGGGTTACAATGAGCAGTTCTTC
TRBJ2-1,TRBV28,few,-,CASSLSHNEQFF,TGTGCCAGCAGCCTTTCTCACAATGAGCAGTTCTTC
TRBJ1-4,TRBV7-2,-,-,CASSSMTGEKLFF,TGTGCCAGCAGCTCGATGACGGGTGAAAAACTGTTTTTT
TRBJ2-3,TRBV5-1,-,-,CASSPGRYRNTDTQYF,TGCGCCAGCAGCCCTGGCAGGTACAGAAACACAGATACGCAGTATTTT
TRBJ2-5,TRBV11-2,-,TRBD2,CASSLVAGEGETQYF,TGTGCCAGCAGCTTAGTAGCGGGAGAGGGGGAGACCCAGTACTTC
TRBJ2-6,TRBV2,-,-,CASSKRVSGANVLTF,TGTGCCAGCTCTAAGCGGGTCTCTGGGGCCAACGTCCTGACTTTC
TRBJ2-7,TRBV7-9,-,-,CASSSTGTYEQYF,TGTGCCAGCAGCTCAACAGGGACCTACGAGCAGTACTTC
TRBJ1-2,TRBV28,few,-,CASSLEGSYTF,TGTGCCAGCAGTTTGGAGGGGAGTTACACCTTC
TRBJ2-7,TRBV6-1,-,-,CASTKDGTYEQYF,TGTGCCAGCACCAAGGACGGAACCTACGAGCAGTACTTC